This record concerns one TCR beta chain sequence. The antigen is undetermined. These data originate in a study of graft-versus-host responses after intestinal transplantation. Trimming cost V 3 bases and J 8 bases; bases outside gene matches: 5. The CDR3 totals 15 residues. The V gene's germline CDR1 is KGHSH and CDR2 LQKENI. Method: immunoSEQ multiplex PCR; TCRdb's copy keeps in-frame clones and lacks some. The sample has approximately 89,000 clones, roughly 93% seen once. This chain connects TRBV18 to TRBJ2-3, with TRBD2 identical over 13 bases. This sequence originates from a human donor who was the organ donor for an intestinal transplant. The source was unstimulated CD8+ T cells sorted from spleen or lymph node cells, collected before transplant. This CDR3 reads CASSPPGLAGRTQYF. CDR3 nucleotide sequence: TGTGCCAGCTCACCGCCGGGACTAGCGGGGCGTACGCAGTATTTT.